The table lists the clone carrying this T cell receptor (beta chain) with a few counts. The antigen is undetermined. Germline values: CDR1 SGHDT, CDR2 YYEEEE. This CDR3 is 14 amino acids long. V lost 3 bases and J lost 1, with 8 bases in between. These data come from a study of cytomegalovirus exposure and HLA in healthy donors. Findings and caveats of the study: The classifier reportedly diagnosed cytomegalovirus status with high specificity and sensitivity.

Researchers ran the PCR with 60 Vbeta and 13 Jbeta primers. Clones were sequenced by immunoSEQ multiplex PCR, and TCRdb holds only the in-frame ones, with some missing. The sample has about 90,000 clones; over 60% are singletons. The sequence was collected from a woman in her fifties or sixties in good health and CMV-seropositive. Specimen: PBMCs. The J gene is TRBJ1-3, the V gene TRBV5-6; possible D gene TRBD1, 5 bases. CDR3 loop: CASSSQGSGNTIYF. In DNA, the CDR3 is TGTGCCAGCAGCTCTCAGGGTTCTGGAAACACCATATATTTT.